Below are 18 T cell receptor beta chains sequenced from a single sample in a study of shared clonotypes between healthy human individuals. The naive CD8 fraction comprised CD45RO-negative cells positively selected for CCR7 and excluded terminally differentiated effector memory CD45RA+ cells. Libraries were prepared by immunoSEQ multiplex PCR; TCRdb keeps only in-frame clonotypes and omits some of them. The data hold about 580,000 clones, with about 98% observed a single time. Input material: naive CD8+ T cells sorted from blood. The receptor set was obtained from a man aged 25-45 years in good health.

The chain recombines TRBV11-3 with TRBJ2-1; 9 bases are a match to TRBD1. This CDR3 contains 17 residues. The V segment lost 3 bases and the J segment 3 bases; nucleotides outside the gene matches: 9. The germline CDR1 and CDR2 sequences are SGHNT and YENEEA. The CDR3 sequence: CASSLDPGQGHYNEQFF. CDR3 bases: TGTGCCAGCAGCTTGGACCCGGGACAGGGACACTACAATGAGCAGTTCTTC.

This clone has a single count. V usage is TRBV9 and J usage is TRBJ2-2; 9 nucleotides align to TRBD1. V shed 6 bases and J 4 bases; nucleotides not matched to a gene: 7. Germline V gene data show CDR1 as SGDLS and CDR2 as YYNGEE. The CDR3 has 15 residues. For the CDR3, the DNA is TGTGCCAGCACCGGTACAGGGGGCGGCACCGGGGAGCTGTTTTTT. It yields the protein CASTGTGGGTGELFF.

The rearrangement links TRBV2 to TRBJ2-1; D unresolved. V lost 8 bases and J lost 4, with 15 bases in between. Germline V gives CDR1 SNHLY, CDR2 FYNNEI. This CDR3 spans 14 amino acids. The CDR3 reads CASAGSWSYNEQFF. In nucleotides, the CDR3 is TGTGCCAGCGCCGGCTCCTGGAGTTACAATGAGCAGTTCTTC.

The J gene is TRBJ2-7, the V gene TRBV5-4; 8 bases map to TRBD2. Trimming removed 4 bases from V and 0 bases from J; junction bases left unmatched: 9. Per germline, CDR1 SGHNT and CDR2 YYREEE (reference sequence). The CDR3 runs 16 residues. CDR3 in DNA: TGTGCCAGCAGCCCCGACGTAGCGGGAAGCTCCTACGAGCAGTACTTC. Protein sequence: CASSPDVAGSSYEQYF.

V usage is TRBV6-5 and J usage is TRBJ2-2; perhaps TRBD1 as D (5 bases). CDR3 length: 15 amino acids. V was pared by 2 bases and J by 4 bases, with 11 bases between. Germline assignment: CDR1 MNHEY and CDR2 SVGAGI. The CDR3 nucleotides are TGTGCCAGCAGTTACAAAGTAGGGGCCACCGGGGAGCTGTTTTTT. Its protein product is CASSYKVGATGELFF.

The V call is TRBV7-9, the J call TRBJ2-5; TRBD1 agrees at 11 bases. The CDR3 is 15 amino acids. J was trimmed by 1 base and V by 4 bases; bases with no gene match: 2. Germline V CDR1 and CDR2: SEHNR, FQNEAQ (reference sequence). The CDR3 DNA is TGTGCCAGCAGCTCCGGGACAGGGGGCCAAGAGACCCAGTACTTC. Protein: CASSSGTGGQETQYF.

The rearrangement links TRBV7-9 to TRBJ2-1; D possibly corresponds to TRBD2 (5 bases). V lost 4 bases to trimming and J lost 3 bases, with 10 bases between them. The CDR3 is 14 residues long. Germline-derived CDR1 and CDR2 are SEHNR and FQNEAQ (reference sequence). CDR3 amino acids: CASSSGRDYNEQFF. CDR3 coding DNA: TGTGCCAGCAGCTCGGGAAGGGACTACAATGAGCAGTTCTTC.

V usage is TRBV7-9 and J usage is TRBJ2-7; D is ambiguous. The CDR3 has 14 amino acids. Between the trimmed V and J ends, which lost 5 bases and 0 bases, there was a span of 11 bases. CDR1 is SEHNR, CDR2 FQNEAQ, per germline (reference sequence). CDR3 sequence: CASSRTESSYEQYF. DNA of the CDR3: TGTGCCAGCAGCCGGACCGAGAGCTCCTACGAGCAGTACTTC.

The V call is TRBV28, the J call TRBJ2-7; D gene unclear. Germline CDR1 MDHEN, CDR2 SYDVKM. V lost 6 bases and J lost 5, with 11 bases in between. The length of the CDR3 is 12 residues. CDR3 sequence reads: CASSPRIDEQYF. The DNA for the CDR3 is TGTGCCAGCAGCCCTCGGATCGACGAGCAGTACTTC.

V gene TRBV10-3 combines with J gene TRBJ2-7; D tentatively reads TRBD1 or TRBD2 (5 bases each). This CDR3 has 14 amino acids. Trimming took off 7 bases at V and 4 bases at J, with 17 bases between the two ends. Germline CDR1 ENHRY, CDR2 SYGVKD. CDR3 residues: CAINNGTFDYEQYF. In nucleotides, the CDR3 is TGTGCCATCAATAATGGGACGTTCGATTACGAGCAGTACTTC.

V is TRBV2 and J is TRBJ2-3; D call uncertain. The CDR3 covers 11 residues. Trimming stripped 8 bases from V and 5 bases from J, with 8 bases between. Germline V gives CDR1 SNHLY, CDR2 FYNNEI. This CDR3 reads CASGFGDTQYF. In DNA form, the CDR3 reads TGTGCCAGCGGTTTCGGAGATACGCAGTATTTT.

CDR3 bases: TGTGCCAGCAGTCCCTCGGGCGGCAAGGAAAAACTGTTTTTT. Its protein product is CASSPSGGKEKLFF. J is TRBJ1-4 and V is TRBV5-5, with D uncertain. V was shortened by 5 bases and J by 8 bases, with 16 bases between the two germline ends. From germline, CDR1 is SGHKS and CDR2 YYEKEE (reference sequence). The CDR3 has 14 amino acids. Full variable domain (rest looked up from reference TRBV5-5 and TRBJ1-4): DAGVTQSPTHLIKTRGQQVTLRCSPISGHKSVSWYQQVLGQGPQFIFQYYEKEERGRGNFPDRFSARQFPNYSSELNVNALLLGDSALYLCASSPSGGKEKLFFGSGTQLSVL.

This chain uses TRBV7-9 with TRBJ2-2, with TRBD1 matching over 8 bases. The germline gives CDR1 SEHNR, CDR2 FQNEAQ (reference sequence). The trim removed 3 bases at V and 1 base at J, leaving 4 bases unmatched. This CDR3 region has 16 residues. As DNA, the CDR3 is TGTGCCAGCAGCTTCGGACAGGGCTTGAACACCGGGGAGCTGTTTTTT. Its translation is CASSFGQGLNTGELFF.

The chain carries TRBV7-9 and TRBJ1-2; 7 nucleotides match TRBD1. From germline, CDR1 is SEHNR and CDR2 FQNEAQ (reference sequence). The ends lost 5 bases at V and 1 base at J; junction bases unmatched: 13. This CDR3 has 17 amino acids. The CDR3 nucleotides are TGTGCCAGCAGCACACCGGGACAGATGATGGATAACTATGGCTACACCTTC. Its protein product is CASSTPGQMMDNYGYTF.

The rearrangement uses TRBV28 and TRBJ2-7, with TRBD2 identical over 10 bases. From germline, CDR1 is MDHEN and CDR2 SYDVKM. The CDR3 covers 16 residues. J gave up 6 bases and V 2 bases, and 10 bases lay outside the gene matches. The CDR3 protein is CASSLTGLAGAGEQYF. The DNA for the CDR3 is TGTGCCAGCAGTTTAACGGGTCTAGCGGGAGCGGGCGAGCAGTACTTC.

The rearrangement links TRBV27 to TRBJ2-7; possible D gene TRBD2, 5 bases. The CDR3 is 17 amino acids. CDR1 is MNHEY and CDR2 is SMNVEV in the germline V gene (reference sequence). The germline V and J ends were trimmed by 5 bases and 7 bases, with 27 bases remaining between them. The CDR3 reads CASSESSDIPRWEEQYF. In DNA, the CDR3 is TGTGCCAGCAGTGAGAGTTCCGACATACCCCGTTGGGAGGAGCAGTACTTC.

CDR3 loop: CASSSRLAGMWYEQYF. CDR3 DNA: TGTGCCAGCAGCTCCCGACTAGCGGGAATGTGGTACGAGCAGTACTTC. The chain has TRBV5-6 and TRBJ2-7, with 11 bases identical to TRBD2. The CDR3 covers 16 residues. V gave up 3 bases and J gave up 4 bases; unmatched junction bases: 9. Germline V CDR1 and CDR2: SGHDT, YYEEEE.

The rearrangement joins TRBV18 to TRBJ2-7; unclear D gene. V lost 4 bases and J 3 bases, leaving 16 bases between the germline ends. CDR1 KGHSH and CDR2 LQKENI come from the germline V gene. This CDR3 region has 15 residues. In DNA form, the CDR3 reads TGTGCCAGCTCACGCAGTGGTCAGGCCCACTACGAGCAGTACTTC. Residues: CASSRSGQAHYEQYF. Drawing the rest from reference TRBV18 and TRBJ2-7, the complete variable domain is NAGVMQNPRHLVRRRGQEARLRCSPMKGHSHVYWYRQLPEEGLKFMVYLQKENIIDESGMPKERFSAEFPKEGPSILRIQQVVRGDSAAYFCASSRSGQAHYEQYFGPGTRLTVT.